The sequence of this T cell receptor (beta chain) was determined in a study of blood T cells in healthy people across ages. Broader study findings: Unsorted PBMCs ruled out conclusive naive versus antigen-experienced comparison. The authors considered diversity estimates from one million T cells to be underestimates.

A J-beta primer mix and a sample-barcoded 5' primer were used in a second PCR of about 7 to 11 cycles. Each cDNA molecule was tagged by a template-switch adaptor with 12 random nucleotides. TCRdb fed the 5' RACE reads into MiXCR, producing one record per CDR3 protein. The sample includes 790,000 or so distinct CDR3 sequences, around half of them seen just once. V shed 2 bases, J shed 6 bases, and the junction held 5 bases outside the gene matches. The CDR3 length is 15 residues. CDR1 SGHTA and CDR2 FQGNSA come from the germline V gene. Extractions gave at least 6 micrograms of total RNA per sample. In its sample, this clonotype was seen many times. Its antigen is not identified.

Sequencing was carried out using blood. The TCR sequence derives from an older man in good health. V and J are TRBV7-2 and TRBJ2-3; 10 bases align to TRBD2. CDR3 coding DNA: TGTGCCAGCAGCTTAACTAGCGGGATTTGGGATACGCAGTATTTT. It codes for CASSLTSGIWDTQYF.